The rows below give T cell receptor beta chains drawn from one sample of a study of identical twins. Each CDR3 protein gets one entry after TCRdb re-called the 5' RACE reads with MiXCR. The sample contains about 920,000 distinct CDR3 sequences, more than 9% of which appear only once. The same sample was also used in a study of yellow fever vaccine responses in identical twins.

Sequencing was carried out using PBMCs. The receptors originated from a woman in her late teens or twenties in good health. The CDR3 runs from the conserved cysteine through the conserved F or W. The D gene is left open where the match is weak. Where a row states a size, it is once, few, many or the class of an expanded clone; other rows omit it.

>TRBV20-1|TRBD2|few|TRBJ2-1
TGCAGTGCCCCCGCTGGTAGGCTAGCGGGATCGTGGAGTGAGCAGTTCTTC
CSAPAGRLAGSWSEQFF
>TRBV3-1|NA|few|TRBJ2-5
TGTGCCAGCAGCCATGGAGGACAACCGCAAGAGACCCAGTACTTC
CASSHGGQPQETQYF
>TRBV28|TRBD2|many|TRBJ2-1
TGTGCCAGCAGTTATCTAGCGGGTTACAATGAGCAGTTCTTC
CASSYLAGYNEQFF
>TRBV5-1|NA|NA|TRBJ2-1
TGCGCCAGCGGTAGGGGGGGGGCCTTCGATGAGCAGTTCTTC
CASGRGGAFDEQFF
>TRBV20-1|TRBD1|NA|TRBJ1-2
TGCAGTGCCCCCGCGGGACAGGGGATTTATGGCTACACCTTC
CSAPAGQGIYGYTF
>TRBV2|NA|NA|TRBJ2-5
TGTGCCAGCAATAGGGGAGAGGTTCAAGAGACCCAGTACTTC
CASNRGEVQETQYF
>TRBV10-3|NA|few|TRBJ1-1
TGTGCCATCAGTGTATCGGGACCGAACACTGAAGCTTTCTTT
CAISVSGPNTEAFF
>TRBV5-1|TRBD2|many|TRBJ2-7
TGCGCCAGCAGCCCGAAAGCGGGACGGGAGACCTACGAGCAGTACTTC
CASSPKAGRETYEQYF
>TRBV7-9|TRBD2|few|TRBJ2-1
TGTGCCAGCAGCTCACCGGGACTAATTTATGGTGAGCAGTTCTTC
CASSSPGLIYGEQFF
>TRBV7-3|TRBD2|few|TRBJ2-2
TGTGCCAGCAGCCCATTGGGGACTAGCGGGAGTCTGAGCACCGGGGAGCTGTTTTTT
CASSPLGTSGSLSTGELFF
>TRBV20-1|NA|few|TRBJ2-6
TGCAGTGCTAGAGAGTCCCAGAACTCTGGGGCCAACGTCCTGACTTTC
CSARESQNSGANVLTF
>TRBV10-3|NA|NA|TRBJ1-2
TGTGCCATCAGTGAGTCCGGCAGGGCAGAAGGCTACACCTTC
CAISESGRAEGYTF
>TRBV3-1|NA|few|TRBJ2-1
TGTGCCAGCAGCAACCCTTGGGAAGGGGAGCAGTTCTTC
CASSNPWEGEQFF
>TRBV2|NA|few|TRBJ2-3
TGTGCCAGCAGTGAAGCGCTTAACCTGGACAGTGCGGATACGCAGTATTTT
CASSEALNLDSADTQYF
>TRBV24-1|TRBD2|NA|TRBJ2-1
TGTGCCACCAGTGATTCCGGGACTAGCGGGAGGAATGAGCAGTTCTTC
CATSDSGTSGRNEQFF
>TRBV6-6|TRBD2|few|TRBJ2-1
TGTGCCAGCCGCGGGACTAGATACAATGAGCAGTTCTTC
CASRGTRYNEQFF
>TRBV7-9|TRBD1|few|TRBJ2-7
TGTGCCAGCAGCTCCGAAGCAGGGGGTTCCTACGAGCAGTACTTC
CASSSEAGGSYEQYF
>TRBV5-1|NA|few|TRBJ2-3
TGCGCCAGCAGCTTGGGGCTAGCCTCCCTGACAGATACGCAGTATTTT
CASSLGLASLTDTQYF
>TRBV5-1|TRBD2|few|TRBJ2-7
TGCGCCAGCAGTAAAGGGACTAGCGGGAGGCTCTCGGGGTACGAGCAGTACTTC
CASSKGTSGRLSGYEQYF
>TRBV12-3/TRBV12-4|TRBD1|many|TRBJ2-5
TGTGCCAGCAGTCTACCCTCCGACAGGGGCCTCCAAGAGACCCAGTACTTC
CASSLPSDRGLQETQYF
>TRBV5-1|NA|NA|TRBJ1-2
TGCGCCAGCAGCTTGGCAGGGAATAGCTATGGCTACACCTTC
CASSLAGNSYGYTF
>TRBV12-3/TRBV12-4|TRBD1|few|TRBJ2-7
TGTGCCAGCAAGACACGGGGACAGGGGGTCGAGCAGTACTTC
CASKTRGQGVEQYF
>TRBV20-1|TRBD2|many|TRBJ2-1
TGCAGTGCTAGAGATTACCGTGGGGTAGCGGGAGAGCAGTTCTTC
CSARDYRGVAGEQFF
>TRBV10-3|NA|many|TRBJ2-2
TGTGCCACCGAAAACACCGGGGAGCTGTTTTTT
CATENTGELFF
>TRBV6-2/TRBV6-3|NA|many|TRBJ2-1
TGTGCCAGCAGTTCCCTCAGAGCGGCTATCTCCTACAATGAGCAGTTCTTC
CASSSLRAAISYNEQFF
>TRBV24-1|NA|NA|TRBJ2-5
TGTGCCACCAGTGACACCCGGGAGACCCAGTACTTC
CATSDTRETQYF
>TRBV12-3/TRBV12-4|NA|many|TRBJ2-3
TGTGCCAGCAGTTTAGACGGCACAGATACGCAGTATTTT
CASSLDGTDTQYF
>TRBV5-1|TRBD2|few|TRBJ2-3
TGCGCCAGCAGCCCGGCCGGGGGACTAGGGGACTACCGCACAGATACGCAGTATTTT
CASSPAGGLGDYRTDTQYF
>TRBV28|TRBD1|NA|TRBJ1-2
TGTGCCAGCAGTCCACAGGGGCTCGGTAACTATGGCTACACCTTC
CASSPQGLGNYGYTF
>TRBV5-1|NA|NA|TRBJ2-1
TGCGCCAGCAGCTACGAAACTAGCCCGACTTACAATGAGCAGTTCTTC
CASSYETSPTYNEQFF
>TRBV5-1|TRBD1|NA|TRBJ2-1
TGCGCCAGCAGCTCGGGACAGCTTTGGGGATCCTACAATGAGCAGTTCTTC
CASSSGQLWGSYNEQFF
>TRBV12-3/TRBV12-4|NA|NA|TRBJ2-3
TGTGCCAGCAGTTTGATGGGTCCGGGAGTGGGGACAGATACGCAGTATTTT
CASSLMGPGVGTDTQYF
>TRBV20-1|NA|many|TRBJ2-7
TGCAGTGCTAACCGGGACAAGGCTTACGAGCAGTACTTC
CSANRDKAYEQYF
>TRBV3-1|NA|NA|TRBJ2-5
TGTGCCAGCAGCCACCTGGGGATAGCTAGAGGCCAAGAGACCCAGTACTTC
CASSHLGIARGQETQYF
>TRBV29-1|NA|few|TRBJ2-7
TGCAGCGTTGAAAAGACAGTCAGCTCCTACGAGCAGTACTTC
CSVEKTVSSYEQYF
>TRBV20-1|TRBD2|many|TRBJ2-2
TGCAGTGCTAGAGTCTTTCTAGCGGGAGTGGAGCTAACGAACACCGGGGAGCTGTTTTTT
CSARVFLAGVELTNTGELFF
>TRBV28|TRBD1|few|TRBJ2-7
TGTGCCAGCAGTTTGCGCCTGGACCGGGACAGACTCACCTACGAGCAGTACTTC
CASSLRLDRDRLTYEQYF
>TRBV7-2|NA|few|TRBJ2-1
TGTGCCAGCAGCTCCCCCCCGGGTCATGAGCAGTTCTTC
CASSSPPGHEQFF
>TRBV5-1|TRBD1|NA|TRBJ2-5
TGCGCCAGCAGCTTCAAACAGGGGGCTCTACAAGAGACCCAGTACTTC
CASSFKQGALQETQYF
>TRBV27|TRBD2|NA|TRBJ2-1
TGTGCCAGCAGGGTAGCGGGGGGCCCCAATGAGCAGTTCTTC
CASRVAGGPNEQFF
>TRBV27|NA|NA|TRBJ2-7
TGTGCCAGCAGTTCGGGGCGCGGGCCGACCTACGAGCAGTACTTC
CASSSGRGPTYEQYF
>TRBV3-1|NA|few|TRBJ2-3
TGTGCCAGCAGCCAAGCCTGGGATACGCAGTATTTT
CASSQAWDTQYF
>TRBV7-8|TRBD1|many|TRBJ1-6
TGTGCCAGCAGCTCGGGGACAGGGGGGGGACCCCTCCACTTT
CASSSGTGGGPLHF
>TRBV2|NA|many|TRBJ1-1
TGTGCCAGCAGTGGTGGTGGAACTGAAGCTTTCTTT
CASSGGGTEAFF
>TRBV2|NA|many|TRBJ1-5
TGTGCCAGCAACGGGGGCTACAATCAGCCCCAGCATTTT
CASNGGYNQPQHF
>TRBV9|TRBD1|NA|TRBJ2-7
TGTGCCAGCAGCGTAGGCGACAGGGGATCTTCCGAGCAGTACTTC
CASSVGDRGSSEQYF
>TRBV7-8|NA|few|TRBJ2-7
TGTGCCAGCAGCCCGCGGAGTCTAACCTACGAGCAGTACTTC
CASSPRSLTYEQYF
>TRBV6-2/TRBV6-3|NA|NA|TRBJ1-5
TGTGCCAGCAGAGTAACAGGGCTCTACGGATTAGGTCAGCCCCAGCATTTT
CASRVTGLYGLGQPQHF
>TRBV7-9|TRBD1|few|TRBJ1-1
TGTGCCAGCAGCTTCCGGGACAGGGTCGGTGAAGCTTTCTTT
CASSFRDRVGEAFF
>TRBV10-3|TRBD1|many|TRBJ1-2
TGTGCCACCTGGGGGACAGGGGGCTTCGATGGCTACACCTTC
CATWGTGGFDGYTF
>TRBV29-1|TRBD1|many|TRBJ1-2
TGCAGCGTTGAAGTCTACATCCGGGACAGCGTTTATGGCTACACCTTC
CSVEVYIRDSVYGYTF